The 24 T cell receptor beta chains in this list originate from one sample, sequenced in a study of post-analysis software for immune sequencing data. The study's findings and limits: Compared with controls, patients had more of 4 or 5 TRBV segments, including TRBV5-6, TRBV5-1 and TRBV20-1.

Their recognized antigens are unknown. Unique-molecular-identifier-tagged TCR beta cDNA libraries were used. TCRdb passed the PCR reads through MiXCR, listing each CDR3 protein once. The top ten hold approximately 4.6% of the sample, which has just over 250,000 distinct CDR3 sequences, 36% seen once. Material: blood. Receptor source: a girl aged 10 to 17 with multiple sclerosis.

The table lists this clonotype with many counts. The CDR3 spells CASSLASGITDTQYF. CDR3 DNA: TGTGCCAGCAGCTTGGCTAGCGGGATCACAGATACGCAGTATTTT. V gene TRBV5-5 combines with J gene TRBJ2-3; 9 bases map to TRBD2. This CDR3 has 15 amino acids. J was trimmed by 2 bases and V by 0 bases; bases with no gene match: 1. The germline CDR1 and CDR2 sequences are SGHKS and YYEKEE (reference sequence).

Details on this clonotype: A read error is possible here, since a much larger clone lies one base away. The CDR3 does not end in the conserved phenylalanine or tryptophan, so this is likely a read error. The chain has TRBV5-5 and TRBJ1-5, with TRBD1 identical over 9 bases. The germline gives CDR1 SGHKS, CDR2 YYEKEE (reference sequence). The CDR3 is 15 residues long. Trimming removed 4 bases from V and 3 bases from J; junction bases left unmatched: 5. The CDR3 loop reads CASSRGQGYNQPQHL. CDR3 sequence (DNA): TGTGCCAGCAGCAGGGGACAGGGCTACAATCAGCCCCAGCATCTT.

This sequence joins TRBV11-2 and TRBJ2-7, with 7 bases fitting TRBD1. The J call is in doubt because the DNA end fits TRBJ2-5 better. Germline V gene lookup returns CDR1 SGHAT and CDR2 FQNNGV. There are 16 residues in the CDR3. The CDR3 DNA sequence: TGTGCCAGCAGTGCTTGGACAGGCCAAAATTATGAGACCCAGTACTTC. Translating it yields CASSAWTGQNYETQYF.

In its sample, this clonotype was seen many times. As DNA, the CDR3 is TGTGCCAGCAGCCAAAGGTCTCTAGCGGGAGGCAGTGCGCAGTTCTTC. It specifies CASSQRSLAGGSAQFF. This rearrangement joins TRBV3-1 to TRBJ2-1; 11 bases are a match to TRBD2. The CDR3 has 16 residues. Germline V lookup: CDR1 LGHDT, CDR2 YNNKEL (reference sequence). Unmatched junction bases numbered 12, after V lost 2 bases and J lost 12 bases.

The gene calls are TRBV6-6 and TRBJ2-7; the D gene is possibly TRBD1 (6 bases). Germline V gene lookup returns CDR1 MNHNY and CDR2 SVGAGI (reference sequence). Between the trimmed V and J ends, which lost 5 bases and 3 bases, there was a span of 8 bases. The CDR3 totals 12 residues. The DNA of the CDR3 is TGTGCCAGCAGTACAGGGTACTACGAGCAGTACTTC. Its protein product is CASSTGYYEQYF.

This clonotype was detected ten times or more. The chain's CDR3 is CAISEGRGTTTGELFF. Written as DNA, the CDR3 is TGTGCCATCAGTGAGGGGAGGGGGACGACCACCGGGGAGCTGTTTTTT. This rearrangement joins TRBV10-3 to TRBJ2-2, with D possibly TRBD2 on 7 matching bases. The CDR3 is made up of 16 amino acids. V shed 2 bases and J shed 4 bases, with 14 bases lying between them. The germline gives CDR1 ENHRY, CDR2 SYGVKD.

V usage is TRBV7-2 and J usage is TRBJ2-1, with D maybe TRBD2 (5 bases). This CDR3 is 16 amino acids long. Germline CDR1 SGHTA, CDR2 FQGNSA. Trimming left V 5 bases short and J 8 bases short, with 22 bases between. For the CDR3, the DNA is TGTGCCAGCAGCCCTGAGTCTAGCCCCCCTCGCTATGAGCAGTTCTTC. This sequence encodes CASSPESSPPRYEQFF.

A remark on this clonotype: Possible read error: a much larger clone is one base away. As the CDR3 is not closed by the conserved phenylalanine or tryptophan, this likely results from a read error. The CDR3 region is CASSFSGGAFSYNEQFL. The DNA for the CDR3 is TGTGCCAGCAGCTTTAGCGGGGGGGCTTTCTCCTACAATGAGCAGTTCTTA. This chain joins TRBV7-9 and TRBJ2-1, with 11 bases lining up with TRBD2. Germline V gene data show CDR1 as SEHNR and CDR2 as FQNEAQ (reference sequence). Losses at the gene ends were 3 bases for V and 0 bases for J; bases not matched to a gene: 4. This CDR3 region has 17 residues.

V usage is TRBV9 and J usage is TRBJ2-7; TRBD2 matches 8 bases. Trimming removed 3 bases from V and 9 bases from J; junction bases left unmatched: 14. This CDR3 contains 15 residues. Per the germline V gene, CDR1 is SGDLS and CDR2 is YYNGEE. The CDR3 loop is CASSAGLGAYNGQYF. The CDR3 DNA is TGTGCCAGCAGCGCGGGACTAGGAGCCTACAATGGGCAGTACTTC.

This clonotype was detected many times. The chain recombines TRBV6-4 with TRBJ1-5; D remains unclear. The germline CDR1 and CDR2 sequences are MRHNA and SNTAGT. This CDR3 is built from 13 residues. The V and J ends lost 2 bases and 4 bases respectively, with 6 bases between them. The CDR3: CASSDRANQPQHF. Here the CDR3 DNA reads TGTGCCAGCAGTGACAGGGCGAATCAGCCCCAGCATTTT.

Only a few counts were recorded for this clonotype. The CDR3 coding sequence is TGTGCCAGTAGCCGCATCGCGGACAGGGGGCTTGGAGCTTTCTTT. It encodes CASSRIADRGLGAFF. The chain carries TRBV6-2 or TRBV6-3 and TRBJ1-1; 11 bases are shared with TRBD1. The J segment lost 10 bases and the V segment lost 9 bases, leaving 16 bases of the junction unmatched. The CDR3 covers 15 residues. Germline lookup yields CDR1 MNHEY and CDR2 SVGEGT.

This clonotype has a count of ten or more. The chain links TRBV27 to TRBJ2-5; 7 bases fit TRBD1. With V trimmed by 4 bases and J by 1 base, 6 bases remained unmatched. The CDR3 sequence is 15 residues long. The V gene's germline CDR1 is MNHEY and CDR2 SMNVEV (reference sequence). For the CDR3, the DNA is TGTGCCAGCAGTTCCCGGGACAGTTCCCAAGAGACCCAGTACTTC. This translates into CASSSRDSSQETQYF.

Remarks on this clonotype: Since a much larger clone is just one base distant, this may be a read error. The CDR3 DNA sequence: TGTGCCAGCAGTGCCCCGGGTTCTGTTGATATGCAGTATTTT. Encoded protein: CASSAPGSVDMQYF. The V gene is TRBV6-1, the J gene TRBJ2-3; D remains unclear. The CDR3 length is 14 residues. The V gene's germline CDR1 is MNHNS and CDR2 SASEGT.

Turning to this clonotype: Just one base apart from a much larger clone, this may be a read error. V usage is TRBV28 and J usage is TRBJ1-2; TRBD1 aligns across 9 bases. The CDR3 is 14 amino acids. Germline V gives CDR1 MDHEN, CDR2 SYDVKM. CDR3 DNA: TGTGCCGGCAGTTTAGTGGGACAGGGATATGGCTACACCTTC. Protein product: CAGSLVGQGYGYTF.

This clonotype has a count of ten or more. V gene TRBV5-1 combines with J gene TRBJ2-5, with 8 positions matching TRBD1. J gave up 3 bases and V 5 bases, and 6 bases lay outside the gene matches. The CDR3 is 14 residues long. Germline loops: CDR1 SGHRS, CDR2 YFSETQ. This CDR3 is CASSPTGAEETQYF. CDR3 bases: TGCGCCAGCAGTCCGACAGGGGCGGAAGAGACCCAGTACTTC.

The chain links TRBV7-2 to TRBJ2-4; 9 positions match TRBD1. The end of the DNA is better explained by TRBJ2-7, so the J call may be wrong. Germline V gene lookup returns CDR1 SGHTA and CDR2 FQGNSA. The CDR3 totals 15 residues. CDR3 in DNA: TGTGCCAGCAGCCGCGGACAGGGGACCGCCTACGAGCAGTACTTC. Translating gives CASSRGQGTAYEQYF.

This clonotype was counted ten times or more. This rearrangement joins TRBV20-1 to TRBJ2-1, with 7 nucleotides matching TRBD1. There are 14 residues in the CDR3. CDR1 is DFQATT, CDR2 SNEGSKA, per germline (reference sequence). J gave up 2 bases and V 6 bases, and 7 bases lay outside the gene matches. The CDR3: CSAPRQGAYNEQFF. The DNA of the CDR3 is TGCAGTGCGCCTCGACAGGGCGCCTACAATGAGCAGTTCTTC.

J is TRBJ1-2 and V is TRBV7-3, with D tentatively TRBD1 (6 bases). From germline, CDR1 is SGHTA and CDR2 FQGTGA. The CDR3 runs 12 residues. V was trimmed by 3 bases and J by 8 bases, leaving 10 bases between them. CDR3 sequence (DNA): TGTGCCAGCAGCTTGGGCAGGGGAGGCTACACCTTC. Amino acid sequence: CASSLGRGGYTF.

In regard to this clonotype: This may come from a read error, since a much larger clone is one base off. V and J are TRBV6-1 and TRBJ2-1; 14 bases are a match to TRBD2. The J call may be mistaken, given a closer DNA end match to TRBJ2-7. Germline loops: CDR1 MNHNS, CDR2 SASEGT. The CDR3 is made up of 19 amino acids. CDR3 DNA: TGTGCCAGCAACGAGGGGGGACTAGCGGGAGTGCGATTCTACAATGAGCAGTACTTC. Translated, it gives CASNEGGLAGVRFYNEQYF.

This clonotype was found many times. V is TRBV6-6 and J is TRBJ1-2; maybe TRBD1 (5 bases). V lost 6 bases and J 6 bases, leaving 11 bases between the germline ends. CDR3 length: 12 residues. Germline V gene lookup returns CDR1 MNHNY and CDR2 SVGAGI (reference sequence). The CDR3 is CASSSVRDGYTF. Written as DNA, the CDR3 is TGTGCCAGCAGCTCAGTCAGGGATGGCTACACCTTC.

The chain carries TRBV10-3 and TRBJ2-3; D is uncertain. The CDR3 has 16 amino acids. Germline CDR1 reads ENHRY; CDR2 reads SYGVKD. Between the trimmed V and J ends, which lost 5 bases and 3 bases, there was a span of 18 bases. CDR3 sequence reads: CAISSITTDGTDTQYF. The CDR3 DNA sequence: TGTGCCATCAGTTCGATTACTACCGACGGGACAGATACGCAGTATTTT.

This clonotype was seen ten or more times. The chain is built from TRBV9 and TRBJ1-5; a weak D match, TRBD1 (5 bases). V lost 4 bases, J lost 5 bases, and 16 bases lay in between. CDR1 and CDR2 from the germline V gene are SGDLS and YYNGEE. The CDR3 runs to 15 residues. The DNA of the CDR3 is TGTGCCAGCAGCTTCCGCGGGGACCCCGATCAGCCCCAGCATTTT. Protein sequence: CASSFRGDPDQPQHF.

This chain connects TRBV12-3 or TRBV12-4 to TRBJ2-3, with 11 bases that match TRBD2. V lost 5 bases, J lost 2 bases, and 6 bases stayed unmatched. CDR3 length: 16 amino acids. CDR3 amino acids: CASSPRLAGYTDTQYF. The CDR3 bases are TGTGCCAGCAGTCCTCGACTAGCGGGGTACACAGATACGCAGTATTTT.

Details on this clonotype: A much larger clone lies a single base off, so this may be a read error. The chain employs TRBV2 and TRBJ2-5; the D gene is possibly TRBD2 (5 bases). The CDR3 covers 12 residues. The V gene lost 11 bases and the J gene lost 11 bases, with 21 bases spanning the gap. Germline CDR1 is SNHLY and CDR2 is FYNNEI. CDR3 bases: TGTGCCTGCCAAGGACTGGCCCCGGAGCAGTACTTC. It yields the protein CACQGLAPEQYF.